Sequencing of this TCR beta chain was carried out in a study of cytomegalovirus exposure and HLA in healthy donors. Study-level findings and limits: Upon later analysis, TCR association rates were observed to vary by HLA locus, being highest for DRB1 and lowest for HLA-C. Sequences of the TCR beta chain were said to predict the HLA-A and HLA-B alleles of most subjects accurately. In a later analysis, an Asian-associated ancestry cluster reportedly showed fewer N-insertions than the approximately 640-donor mean.

For this clone: The antigen is unknown.

The primer mix had 60 Vbeta and 13 Jbeta primers. The assay was immunoSEQ multiplex PCR, and TCRdb's table has in-frame clones only and misses some. Of hundreds of thousands of clones listed, just over 75% were seen once; the top ten hold over 0.55%. The sequence was obtained from a man between 18 and 35 years old in good health and CMV-seronegative. The sample was PBMCs.

CDR3 coding DNA: TGCAGCGTTGAAGACCGGGACAGCCTCTCCAATGAGCAGTTCTTC. Protein sequence: CSVEDRDSLSNEQFF. The V gene is TRBV29-1, the J gene TRBJ2-1, with 7 bases lining up with TRBD1. Germline V gene data show CDR1 as SQVTM and CDR2 as ANQGSEA. Germline trimming cut 0 bases from V and 6 bases from J; bases unmatched to any gene: 8. The length of the CDR3 is 15 residues.